This T cell receptor beta chain emerged from a study of response to subunit inactivated influenza vaccine. This clonotype was detected a few times. The antigen remains unidentified. The study, taken as a whole, reports: The study's authors posited that every seasonal influenza vaccination enlists few new T cells.

Germline CDR1 is DFQATT and CDR2 is SNEGSKA (reference sequence). The CDR3 covers 15 residues. The J segment lost 0 bases and the V segment lost 3 bases, leaving 5 bases of the junction unmatched. Via MiXCR, TCRdb re-called the RT-PCR reads, giving one row per CDR3 protein. The sample contains 300,000 to 350,000 distinct CDR3 sequences, around 20% of which appear only once. The chain couples TRBV20-1 to TRBJ2-1; TRBD2 matches 7 bases. The TCR sequence derives from a man between 50 and 75 years old who received an inactivated influenza vaccine. The source was PBMCs from blood, collected approximately 20 months after vaccination. CDR3 residues: CSASMLAVSYNEQFF. The CDR3 DNA is TGCAGTGCTAGTATGCTAGCGGTCTCCTACAATGAGCAGTTCTTC.